This entry lists 21 T cell receptor beta chains sequenced from one sample in a study of blood T cell repertoires in COVID-19 (dated by TCRdb to about 2020). Libraries were made using the immunoSEQ multiplex PCR assay. TCRdb retrieved this table from immuneACCESS and kept in-frame rearrangements only. Not all clones are present; in checked studies, unresolved V genes account for under half, and no reason is known for the remainder. The sample table contains 150,000 to 200,000 clones; only one count was recorded for 87% of them. The ten largest clones add up to more than 1.5% of the sample. Sequenced sample: peripheral blood. These TCRs come from a woman in her forties or fifties with acute or convalescent COVID-19.

For the CDR3, the DNA is TGTGCCACCAGTGATTTTTGGGGCAGGGCCCAGTACTTC. Translating gives CATSDFWGRAQYF. The gene calls are TRBV24-1 and TRBJ2-5; perhaps TRBD1 as D (5 bases). With 1 base removed from V and 9 bases from J, the gap between germline ends came to 11 bases. The CDR3 contains 13 residues. CDR1 is KGHDR, CDR2 SFDVKD, per germline.

The rearrangement links TRBV5-1 to TRBJ1-1; 10 nucleotides match TRBD1. This CDR3 has 14 amino acids. The junction had 5 bases not matched to a gene; V was cut back by 4 bases and J by 5 bases. CDR1 is SGHRS, CDR2 YFSETQ, per germline. For the CDR3, the DNA is TGCGCCAGCAGCATGGGGACAGGGGAAACTGAAGCTTTCTTT. Amino acids: CASSMGTGETEAFF.

V is TRBV6-2 or TRBV6-3 and J is TRBJ1-1, with D uncertain. The CDR3 extends over 14 amino acids. V lost 2 bases, J lost 0 bases, and 7 bases lay in between. The germline V gene encodes CDR1 MNHEY and CDR2 SVGEGT. The DNA for the CDR3 is TGTGCCAGCAGTTACGTTTCTGTGAACACTGAAGCTTTCTTT. This codes for CASSYVSVNTEAFF.

The rearrangement joins TRBV4-1 to TRBJ2-1; 8 bases agree with TRBD1. The CDR3 runs 15 residues. The junction had 14 bases not matched to a gene; V was cut back by 1 base and J by 15 bases. Germline V gene lookup returns CDR1 MGHRA and CDR2 YSYEKL. The DNA for the CDR3 is TGCGCCAGCAGCCAAGGCAGGGGGCTAGGGCCAGGAGTGTTCTTC. Its translation: CASSQGRGLGPGVFF.

This chain connects TRBV6-2 or TRBV6-3 to TRBJ1-3, with unresolved D. The CDR3 is made up of 16 amino acids. V shed 4 bases and J shed 8 bases, with 21 bases lying between them. The germline V gene has CDR1 MNHEY and CDR2 SVGEGT. CDR3 region: CASSSVSTVASDTIYF. Here the CDR3 DNA reads TGTGCCAGCAGTTCTGTGTCTACGGTTGCCTCGGACACCATATATTTT.

The CDR3 nucleotides read TGTGCCAGCAGCGTAGGGGCTAGCGGGAAAGAGACCCAGTACTTC. Its protein product is CASSVGASGKETQYF. The chain recombines TRBV9 with TRBJ2-5; TRBD2 aligns across 9 bases. Germline CDR1 SGDLS, CDR2 YYNGEE. V gave up 0 bases and J gave up 3 bases; unmatched junction bases: 3. The CDR3 is 15 amino acids. The whole variable domain, remainder taken from reference TRBV9 and TRBJ2-5, is DSGVTQTPKHLITATGQRVTLRCSPRSGDLSVYWYQQSLDQGLQFLIQYYNGEERAKGNILERFSAQQFPDLHSELNLSSLELGDSALYFCASSVGASGKETQYFGPGTRLLVL.

The chain recombines TRBV6-2 or TRBV6-3 with TRBJ1-2; TRBD1 matches at 7 bases. This CDR3 is built from 13 residues. Germline values: CDR1 MNHEY, CDR2 SVGEGT. Unmatched junction bases numbered 9, after V lost 6 bases and J lost 8 bases. The CDR3 loop reads CASSTNRGGGYTF. For the CDR3, the DNA is TGTGCCAGCAGCACCAACAGGGGAGGAGGCTACACCTTC.

This sequence joins TRBV4-3 and TRBJ2-1; 7 bases agree with TRBD2. Trimming at V came to 0 bases and at J to 2 bases, leaving 4 bases not matched to a gene. The CDR3 sequence is 16 residues long. Germline lookup yields CDR1 LGHNA and CDR2 YSLEER. Here the CDR3 DNA reads TGCGCCAGCAGCCAAGAAATTCTAGCGGCCTACAATGAGCAGTTCTTC. Translation gives CASSQEILAAYNEQFF.

The chain has TRBV18 and TRBJ1-6; unclear D gene. V gave up 1 base and J gave up 9 bases, with 22 bases separating them. CDR1 is KGHSH and CDR2 is LQKENI in the germline V gene. The CDR3 is made up of 18 amino acids. The CDR3: CASSPLSRAQFLGSPLHF. The CDR3 nucleotides read TGTGCCAGCTCACCACTTTCGAGGGCGCAATTTTTGGGTTCACCCCTCCACTTT.

The chain links TRBV7-9 to TRBJ2-1, with 15 bases matching TRBD2. Looked up from germline, CDR1 is SEHNR and CDR2 is FQNEAQ (reference sequence). The length of the CDR3 is 15 residues. V lost 1 base and J lost 15; bases outside the gene matches: 7. Written as DNA, the CDR3 is TGTGCCAGCAGCTTAGATGGGACTAGCGGGGGGAGGCTGTTCTTC. Translation gives CASSLDGTSGGRLFF.

The chain combines TRBV7-9 with TRBJ1-1; TRBD1 aligns across 8 bases. The CDR3 covers 16 residues. With V trimmed by 4 bases and J by 4 bases, 11 bases remained unmatched. CDR1 is SEHNR and CDR2 is FQNEAQ in the germline V gene (reference sequence). Here the CDR3 reads CASSYGQGLGGTEAFF. CDR3 in DNA: TGTGCCAGCAGCTACGGACAGGGCCTCGGGGGCACTGAAGCTTTCTTT.

The gene calls are TRBV5-1 and TRBJ2-7, with 12 bases that match TRBD1. Germline V gene data show CDR1 as SGHRS and CDR2 as YFSETQ. Trimming cost V 0 bases and J 3 bases; bases outside gene matches: 7. There are 17 residues in the CDR3. CDR3 DNA: TGCGCCAGCAGCTTGGTCTCGGGGACAGGGGGCGTCTACGAGCAGTACTTC. It codes for CASSLVSGTGGVYEQYF.

This chain connects TRBV10-3 to TRBJ1-4; TRBD1 might be the D (6 bases). Germline V gene data show CDR1 as ENHRY and CDR2 as SYGVKD. The V end was cut by 1 base, the J end by 8 bases, with 11 bases between. This CDR3 has 14 amino acids. CDR3 nucleotide sequence: TGTGCCATCAGTGAGTGGGGGCCTAGGGAAAAACTGTTTTTT. Translated: CAISEWGPREKLFF.

This chain joins TRBV5-1 and TRBJ2-7; 7 positions agree with TRBD1. Germline values: CDR1 SGHRS, CDR2 YFSETQ. Trimming took 4 bases from V and 1 from J; bases not matched to a gene: 5. The length of the CDR3 is 14 residues. This CDR3 is CASSTGTVSYEQYF. In nucleotides, the CDR3 is TGCGCCAGCAGCACAGGGACAGTTTCCTACGAGCAGTACTTC.

This CDR3 is CASIKRPPYSNQPQHF. In nucleotides, the CDR3 is TGCGCCAGTATTAAGCGCCCCCCGTATAGCAATCAGCCCCAGCATTTT. V and J are TRBV10-1 and TRBJ1-5; no firm D call. Germline V lookup: CDR1 WNHNN, CDR2 SYGVQD (reference sequence). This CDR3 has 16 amino acids. The V end lost 9 bases, the J end lost 0 bases, and 18 bases lay between the germline ends.

This chain uses TRBV27 with TRBJ1-1, with 8 bases lining up with TRBD1. This CDR3 comprises 14 residues. Per germline, CDR1 MNHEY and CDR2 SMNVEV (reference sequence). The V gene end was trimmed by 6 bases and the J gene end by 8 bases; junction bases not matched to a gene: 11. This CDR3 reads CASRLGDRGGEAFF. CDR3 DNA: TGTGCCAGCAGGTTAGGCGACAGGGGTGGGGAAGCTTTCTTT.

The rearrangement links TRBV5-1 to TRBJ2-2; 10 bases agree with TRBD2. This CDR3 has 15 residues. Germline V gene lookup returns CDR1 SGHRS and CDR2 YFSETQ. J gave up 7 bases and V 4 bases, and 7 bases lay outside the gene matches. CDR3 sequence reads: CASSPSGSRFGELFF. The DNA of the CDR3 is TGCGCCAGCAGCCCTAGCGGGAGTCGTTTCGGGGAGCTGTTTTTT.

The genes are TRBV3-1 (or the pseudogene TRBV3-2) and TRBJ2-5; no firm D call. Between the trimmed V and J ends, which lost 6 bases and 5 bases, there was a span of 13 bases. The CDR3 spans 13 residues. Germline CDR1 is LGHDT and CDR2 is YNNKEL (reference sequence). CDR3 loop: CASRPSGPETQYF. For the CDR3, the DNA is TGTGCCAGCAGACCAAGTGGGCCGGAGACCCAGTACTTC.

The rearrangement uses TRBV6-5 and TRBJ1-5, with 8 bases identical to TRBD1. With V trimmed by 8 bases and J by 7 bases, 13 bases remained unmatched. Germline V gene lookup returns CDR1 MNHEY and CDR2 SVGAGI. The CDR3 is 15 residues long. CDR3 amino acids: CASFTRQGARQPQHF. The CDR3 coding sequence is TGTGCCAGCTTCACTAGGCAGGGGGCTCGACAGCCCCAGCATTTT.

The chain is built from TRBV5-8 and TRBJ1-3; 7 nucleotides align to TRBD1. The CDR3 extends over 16 amino acids. Germline V lookup: CDR1 SGHTS, CDR2 YDEGEE. The junction had 7 bases not matched to a gene; V was cut back by 0 bases and J by 4 bases. The CDR3 reads CASSLEQGLWGNTIYF. The DNA for the CDR3 is TGTGCCAGCAGCTTGGAACAGGGGTTATGGGGAAACACCATATATTTT.

The rearrangement uses TRBV2 and TRBJ2-5; 7 positions agree with TRBD1. V lost 7 bases to trimming and J lost 5 bases; unmatched junction nucleotides: 16. Per germline, CDR1 SNHLY and CDR2 FYNNEI. The CDR3 sequence is 16 residues long. The CDR3 reads CASNADRAIPGETQYF. CDR3 DNA: TGTGCCAGCAACGCTGACAGGGCGATCCCAGGGGAGACCCAGTACTTC.